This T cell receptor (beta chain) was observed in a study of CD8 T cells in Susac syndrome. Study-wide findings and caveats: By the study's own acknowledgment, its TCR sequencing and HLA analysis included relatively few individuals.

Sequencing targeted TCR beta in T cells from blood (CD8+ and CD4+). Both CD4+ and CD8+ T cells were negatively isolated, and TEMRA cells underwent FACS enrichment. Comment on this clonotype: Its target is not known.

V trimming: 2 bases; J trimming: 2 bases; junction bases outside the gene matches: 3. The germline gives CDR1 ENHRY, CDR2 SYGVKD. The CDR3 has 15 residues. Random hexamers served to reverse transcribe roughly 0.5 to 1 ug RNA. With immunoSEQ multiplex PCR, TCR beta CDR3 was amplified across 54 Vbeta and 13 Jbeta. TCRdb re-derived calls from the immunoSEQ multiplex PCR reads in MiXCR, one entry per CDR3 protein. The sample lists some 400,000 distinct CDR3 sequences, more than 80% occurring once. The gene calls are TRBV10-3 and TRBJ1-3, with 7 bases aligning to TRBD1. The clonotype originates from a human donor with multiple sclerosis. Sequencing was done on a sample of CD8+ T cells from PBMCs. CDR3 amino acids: CAISETGEAGNTIYF. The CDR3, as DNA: TGTGCCATCAGTGAGACAGGGGAGGCTGGAAACACCATATATTTT.